The 7 T cell receptor beta chains below all came from one sample that was sequenced in a study of neoadjuvant anti-PD-1 for oral cavity cancer. As for time point: after neoadjuvant nivolumab, at surgical resection. Some clones are missing from TCRdb's copy, which holds only in-frame ones; the method was immunoSEQ multiplex PCR. The sample includes about 14,000 clones, about four fifths of them seen just once. The sample consisted of PBMCs, taken after nivolumab (anti-PD-1) treatment. Every receptor here comes from a person aged 35 to 85 with oral cavity squamous cell carcinoma.

V is TRBV6-7 and J is TRBJ2-2; tentative D call: TRBD2 (5 bases). TRBV6-7 is annotated as an ORF whose role is uncertain. V was trimmed by 0 bases and J by 2 bases, leaving 13 bases between them. The CDR3 length is 17 residues. In DNA form, the CDR3 reads TGTGCCAGCAGTTACTCGACCGGACTCAACAACACCGGGGAGCTGTTTTTT. Its translation is CASSYSTGLNNTGELFF.

The V call is TRBV6-5, the J call TRBJ2-2, with D tentatively TRBD2 (6 bases). The CDR3 is 15 amino acids. The V end lost 5 bases, the J end lost 7 bases, and 17 bases lay between the germline ends. Germline V gene sequence: CDR1 MNHEY, CDR2 SVGAGI. The CDR3 region has the DNA TGTGCCAGCAGTCGGGTGGGGGGAGCCCTCGGGGAGCTGTTTTTT. The encoded protein is CASSRVGGALGELFF.

This clone counts as medium-sized. The rearrangement uses TRBV7-3 and TRBJ2-6; no clear D. Germline V lookup: CDR1 SGHTA, CDR2 FQGTGA. V lost 1 base, J lost 0 bases, and 10 bases lay in between. CDR3 size: 17 residues. Written as DNA, the CDR3 is TGTGCCAGCAGCTTAAACCTGTGGGACTCTGGGGCCAACGTCCTGACTTTC. Translating gives CASSLNLWDSGANVLTF.

This sequence joins TRBV19 and TRBJ2-5, with no clear D. V was cut by 3 bases and J by 4 bases, with 9 bases left in between. This CDR3 is 13 amino acids long. Germline CDR1 reads LNHDA; CDR2 reads SQIVND (reference sequence). The CDR3 spells CASSINVRETQYF. The CDR3 nucleotides are TGTGCCAGTAGTATTAACGTTAGAGAGACCCAGTACTTC. The variable domain in full, with the rest retrieved from reference TRBV19 and TRBJ2-5, is DGGITQSPKYLFRKEGQNVTLSCEQNLNHDAMYWYRQDPGQGLRLIYYSQIVNDFQKGDIAEGYSVSREKKESFPLTVTSAQKNPTAFYLCASSINVRETQYFGPGTRLLVL.

The chain carries TRBV2 and TRBJ2-5; tentatively, D is TRBD1 (5 bases). V gave up 3 bases and J gave up 1 base, with 9 bases separating them. The CDR3 length is 14 residues. Germline lookup yields CDR1 SNHLY and CDR2 FYNNEI. The CDR3 DNA sequence: TGTGCCAGCAGTGACCAGGGATCCCAAGAGACCCAGTACTTC. Translated, it gives CASSDQGSQETQYF.

The chain has TRBV7-6 and TRBJ2-7; a possible D gene is TRBD2 (7 bases). Looked up from germline, CDR1 is SGHVS and CDR2 is FNYEAQ. This CDR3 region has 15 residues. Deletions cut 5 bases from V and 6 bases from J, with 20 bases between. The CDR3 here is CASSLGGTPGFEQYF. The CDR3 DNA sequence: TGTGCCAGCAGCCTGGGGGGGACACCCGGGTTCGAGCAGTACTTC.

The chain employs TRBV2 and TRBJ2-7; no definite D call. The V gene lost 6 bases and the J gene lost 5 bases, with 11 bases spanning the gap. The CDR3 runs 12 residues. In germline, CDR1 is SNHLY, CDR2 FYNNEI. In DNA, the CDR3 is TGTGCCAGCAGGTCCCTCGCGGACGAGCAGTACTTC. Protein sequence: CASRSLADEQYF.